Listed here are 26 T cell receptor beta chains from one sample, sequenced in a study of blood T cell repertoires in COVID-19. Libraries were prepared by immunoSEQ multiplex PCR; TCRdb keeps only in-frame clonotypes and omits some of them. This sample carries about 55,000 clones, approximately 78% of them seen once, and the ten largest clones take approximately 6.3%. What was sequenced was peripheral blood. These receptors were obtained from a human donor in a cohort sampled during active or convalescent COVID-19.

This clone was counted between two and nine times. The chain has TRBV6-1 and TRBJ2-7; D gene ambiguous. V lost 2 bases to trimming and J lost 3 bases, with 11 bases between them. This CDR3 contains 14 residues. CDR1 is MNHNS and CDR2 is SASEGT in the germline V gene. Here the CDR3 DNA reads TGTGCCAGCAGTGAATTCCCACAGTTCTACGAGCAGTACTTC. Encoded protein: CASSEFPQFYEQYF.

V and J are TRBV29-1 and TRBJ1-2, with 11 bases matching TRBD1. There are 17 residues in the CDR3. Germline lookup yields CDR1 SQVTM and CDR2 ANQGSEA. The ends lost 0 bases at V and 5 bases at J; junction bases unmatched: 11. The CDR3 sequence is CSVEDRRTGGAGYGYTF. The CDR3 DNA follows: TGCAGCGTTGAAGATCGGCGGACAGGGGGCGCAGGGTATGGCTACACCTTC.

The CDR3 bases are TGTGCCAGCAGTTTATTGACGTTTGGGACTAGCGGGAAAGAGACCCAGTACTTC. Translated: CASSLLTFGTSGKETQYF. The rearrangement links TRBV28 to TRBJ2-5; TRBD2 matches at 13 bases. V lost 1 base to trimming and J lost 3 bases; unmatched junction nucleotides: 8. The length of the CDR3 is 18 residues. Per the germline V gene, CDR1 is MDHEN and CDR2 is SYDVKM.

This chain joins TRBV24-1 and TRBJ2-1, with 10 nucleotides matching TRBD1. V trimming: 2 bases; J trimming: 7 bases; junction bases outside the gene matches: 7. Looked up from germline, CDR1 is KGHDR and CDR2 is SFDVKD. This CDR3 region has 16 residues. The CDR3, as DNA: TGTGCCACCAGTGATTCGGGACAGGGGTTGTGGAATGAGCAGTTCTTC. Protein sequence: CATSDSGQGLWNEQFF.

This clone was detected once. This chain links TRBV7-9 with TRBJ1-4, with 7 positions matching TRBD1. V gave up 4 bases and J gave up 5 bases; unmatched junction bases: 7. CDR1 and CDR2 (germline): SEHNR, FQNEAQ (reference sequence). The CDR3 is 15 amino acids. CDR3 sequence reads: CASSYIGTANEKLFF. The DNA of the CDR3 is TGTGCCAGCAGCTATATCGGGACAGCGAATGAAAAACTGTTTTTT.

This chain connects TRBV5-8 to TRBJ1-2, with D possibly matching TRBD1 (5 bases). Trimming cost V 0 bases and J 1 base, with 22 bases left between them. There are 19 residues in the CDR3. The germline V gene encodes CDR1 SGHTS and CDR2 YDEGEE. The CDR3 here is CASSLGGRGGFPFNYGYTF. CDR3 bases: TGTGCCAGCAGCTTGGGGGGGAGGGGAGGATTCCCCTTTAACTATGGCTACACCTTC.

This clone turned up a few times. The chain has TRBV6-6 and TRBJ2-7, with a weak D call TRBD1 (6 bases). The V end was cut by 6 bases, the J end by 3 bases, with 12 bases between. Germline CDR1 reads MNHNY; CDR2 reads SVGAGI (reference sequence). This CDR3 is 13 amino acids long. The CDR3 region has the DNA TGTGCCAGCAGCCAGGACAGAAACTACGAGCAGTACTTC. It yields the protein CASSQDRNYEQYF.

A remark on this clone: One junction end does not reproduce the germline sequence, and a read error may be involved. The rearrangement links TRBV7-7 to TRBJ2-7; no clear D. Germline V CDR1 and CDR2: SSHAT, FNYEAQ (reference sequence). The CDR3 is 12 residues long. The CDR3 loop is CASSPISYEQYF. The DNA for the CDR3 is TGTGCTAGCAGCCCCATCTCCTACGAGCAGTACTTC.

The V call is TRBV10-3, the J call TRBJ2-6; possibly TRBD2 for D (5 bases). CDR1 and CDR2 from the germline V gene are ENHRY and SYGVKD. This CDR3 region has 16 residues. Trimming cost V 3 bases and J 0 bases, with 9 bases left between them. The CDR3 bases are TGTGCCATCAGTGATAGGACTCTCTCTGGGGCCAACGTCCTGACTTTC. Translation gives CAISDRTLSGANVLTF.

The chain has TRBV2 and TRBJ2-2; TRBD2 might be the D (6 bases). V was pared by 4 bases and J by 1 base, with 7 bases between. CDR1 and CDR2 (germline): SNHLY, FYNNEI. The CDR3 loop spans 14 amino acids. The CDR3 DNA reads TGTGCCAGCAGTGGCGGGGTGAACACCGGGGAGCTGTTTTTT. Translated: CASSGGVNTGELFF.

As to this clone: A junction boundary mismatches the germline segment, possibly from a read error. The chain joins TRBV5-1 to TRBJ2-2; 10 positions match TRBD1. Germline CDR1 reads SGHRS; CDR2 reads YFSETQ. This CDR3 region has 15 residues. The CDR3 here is CAGSRTGGITGELFF. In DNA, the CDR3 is TGCGCCGGCAGCAGGACAGGGGGGATCACCGGGGAGCTGTTTTTT. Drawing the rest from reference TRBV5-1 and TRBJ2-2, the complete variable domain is KAGVTQTPRYLIKTRGQQVTLSCSPISGHRSVSWYQQTPGQGLQFLFEYFSETQRNKGNFPGRFSGRQFSNSRSEMNVSTLELGDSALYLCAGSRTGGITGELFFGEGSRLTVL.

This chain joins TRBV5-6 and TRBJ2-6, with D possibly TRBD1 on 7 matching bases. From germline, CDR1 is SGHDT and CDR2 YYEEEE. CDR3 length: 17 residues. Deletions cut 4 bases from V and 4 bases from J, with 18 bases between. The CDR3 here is CASSPLTGRTGANVLTF. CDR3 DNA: TGTGCCAGCAGCCCGTTGACAGGGAGGACCGGGGCCAACGTCCTGACTTTC.

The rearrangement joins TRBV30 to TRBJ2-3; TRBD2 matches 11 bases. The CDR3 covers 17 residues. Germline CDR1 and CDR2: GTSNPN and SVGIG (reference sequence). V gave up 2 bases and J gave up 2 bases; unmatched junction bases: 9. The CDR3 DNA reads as TGTGCCTGGAGTCCTGGCCCTAGCGGGGGGTCCACAGATACGCAGTATTTT. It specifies CAWSPGPSGGSTDTQYF.

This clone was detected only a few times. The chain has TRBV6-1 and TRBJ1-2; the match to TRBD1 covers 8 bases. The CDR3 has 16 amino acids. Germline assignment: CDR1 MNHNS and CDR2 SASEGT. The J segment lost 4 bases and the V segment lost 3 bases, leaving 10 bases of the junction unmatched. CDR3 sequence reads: CASSDQVRGHSYGYTF. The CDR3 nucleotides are TGTGCCAGCAGTGATCAGGTCAGGGGGCATAGCTATGGCTACACCTTC.

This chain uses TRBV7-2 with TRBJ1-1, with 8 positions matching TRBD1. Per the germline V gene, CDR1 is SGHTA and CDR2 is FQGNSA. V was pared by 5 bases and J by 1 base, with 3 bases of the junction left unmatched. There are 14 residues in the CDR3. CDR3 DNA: TGTGCCAGCAGCCGCGGGACAGGGAACACTGAAGCTTTCTTT. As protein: CASSRGTGNTEAFF.

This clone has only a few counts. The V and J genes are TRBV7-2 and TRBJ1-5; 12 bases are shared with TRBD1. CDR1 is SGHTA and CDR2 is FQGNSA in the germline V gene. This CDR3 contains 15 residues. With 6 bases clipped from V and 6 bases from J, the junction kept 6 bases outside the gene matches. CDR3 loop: CASRGTGGGSQPQHF. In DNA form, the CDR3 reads TGTGCCAGCAGGGGGACAGGGGGCGGAAGTCAGCCCCAGCATTTT.

CDR3 sequence (DNA): TGTGCCAGCAGCCTAGGGACATTGGAGCACCCCTCTAGGGTCAAAGCCCAGCATTTT. Protein: CASSLGTLEHPSRVKAQHF. This rearrangement joins TRBV7-3 to TRBJ1-5; D is perhaps TRBD1 (6 bases). Trimming cost V 5 bases and J 11 bases, with 34 bases left between them. The CDR3 totals 19 residues. The germline CDR1 and CDR2 sequences are SGHTA and FQGTGA.

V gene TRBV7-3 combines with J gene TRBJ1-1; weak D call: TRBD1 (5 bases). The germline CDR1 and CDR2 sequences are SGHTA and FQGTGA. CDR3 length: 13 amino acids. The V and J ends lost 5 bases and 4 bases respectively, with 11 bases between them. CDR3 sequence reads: CASSPQRGTEAFF. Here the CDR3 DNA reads TGTGCCAGCAGCCCCCAAAGGGGCACTGAAGCTTTCTTT.

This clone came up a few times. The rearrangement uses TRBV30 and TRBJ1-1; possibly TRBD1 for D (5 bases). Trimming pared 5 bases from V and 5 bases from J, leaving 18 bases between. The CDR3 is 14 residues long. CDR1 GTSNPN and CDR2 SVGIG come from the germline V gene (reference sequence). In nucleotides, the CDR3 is TGTGCCTGGGGGCGCGGGACTCAAGGGACTGAAGCTTTCTTT. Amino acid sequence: CAWGRGTQGTEAFF.

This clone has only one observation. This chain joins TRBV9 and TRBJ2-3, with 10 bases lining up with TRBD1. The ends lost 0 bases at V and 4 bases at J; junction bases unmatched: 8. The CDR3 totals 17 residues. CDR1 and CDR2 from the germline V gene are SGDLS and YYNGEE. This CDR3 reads CASSVEPGQGRSDTQYF. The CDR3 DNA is TGTGCCAGCAGCGTAGAACCGGGACAGGGGAGGTCAGATACGCAGTATTTT.

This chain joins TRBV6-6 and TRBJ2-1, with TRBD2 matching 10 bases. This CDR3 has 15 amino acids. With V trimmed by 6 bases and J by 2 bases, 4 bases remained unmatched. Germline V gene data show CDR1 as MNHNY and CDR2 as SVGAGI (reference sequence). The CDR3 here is CASRPSGGAYNEQFF. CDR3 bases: TGTGCCAGCAGACCCAGCGGGGGGGCCTACAATGAGCAGTTCTTC.

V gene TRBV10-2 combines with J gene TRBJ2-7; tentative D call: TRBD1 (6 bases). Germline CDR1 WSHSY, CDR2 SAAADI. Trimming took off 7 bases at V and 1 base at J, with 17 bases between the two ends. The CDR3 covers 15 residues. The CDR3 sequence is CASTDRSPSSYEQYF. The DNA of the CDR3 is TGCGCCAGCACCGACAGGTCACCATCTTCCTACGAGCAGTACTTC.

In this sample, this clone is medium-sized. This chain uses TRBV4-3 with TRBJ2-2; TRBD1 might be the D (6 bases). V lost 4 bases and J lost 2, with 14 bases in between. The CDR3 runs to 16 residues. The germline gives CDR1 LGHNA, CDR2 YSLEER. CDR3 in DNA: TGCGCCAGCAGCCGCAACCTACAGGGAAACACCGGGGAGCTGTTTTTT. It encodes CASSRNLQGNTGELFF.

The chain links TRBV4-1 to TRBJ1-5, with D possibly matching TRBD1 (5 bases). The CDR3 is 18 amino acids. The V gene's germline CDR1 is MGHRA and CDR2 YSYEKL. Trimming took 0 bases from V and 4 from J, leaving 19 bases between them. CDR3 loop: CASSQESLRQISNQPQHF. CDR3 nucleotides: TGCGCCAGCAGCCAAGAGAGTCTACGACAGATTAGTAATCAGCCCCAGCATTTT.

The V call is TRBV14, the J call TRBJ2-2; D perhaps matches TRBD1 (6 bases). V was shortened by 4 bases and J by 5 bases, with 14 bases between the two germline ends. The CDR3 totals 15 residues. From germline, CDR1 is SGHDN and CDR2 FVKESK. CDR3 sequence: CASSLAGRGTGELFF. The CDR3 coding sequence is TGTGCCAGCAGCCTCGCCGGCAGGGGAACCGGGGAGCTGTTTTTT.

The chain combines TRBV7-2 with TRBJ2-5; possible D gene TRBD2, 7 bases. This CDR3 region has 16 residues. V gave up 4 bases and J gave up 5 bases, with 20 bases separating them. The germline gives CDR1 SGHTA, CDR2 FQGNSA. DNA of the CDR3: TGTGCCAGCAGCTACTCTCGGGCGGGGGCGCGGGAGACCCAGTACTTC. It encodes CASSYSRAGARETQYF.